Below, 6 T cell receptor beta chains from the same sample are listed, as sequenced in a study of regulatory T cells in long-lasting Graves disease. Through Arm-PCR of CDR3 regions and iRepertoire HTBI primers, TCR beta libraries were built. TCRdb re-called the multiplex PCR reads through MiXCR, storing one row per CDR3 protein. In the table there are 360,000 or so distinct CDR3 sequences, roughly a sixth of which are singletons. This sample's time point: newly diagnosed GD, antithyroid drugs for less than 3 months. PBMC-extracted RNA yielded the TCR library. This sample also appeared in a second study, on T cells in Graves' hyperthyroidism and ophthalmopathy.

Here the sequenced sample was peripheral blood mononuclear cells (PBMCs), taken at new diagnosis, from a patient treated with antithyroid drugs. The receptors come from a man in his forties with Graves disease.

This clonotype was counted only a few times. V usage is TRBV9 and J usage is TRBJ2-2; D is ambiguous. CDR1 is SGDLS and CDR2 is YYNGEE in the germline V gene. The CDR3 extends over 15 amino acids. The germline V and J ends were trimmed by 2 bases and 4 bases, with 12 bases remaining between them. The CDR3 sequence: CASSVAYTATGELFF. Written as DNA, the CDR3 is TGTGCCAGCAGCGTTGCCTACACGGCCACCGGGGAGCTGTTTTTT.

This clonotype was picked up many times. J is TRBJ2-2 and V is TRBV3-1; D is unresolved. The germline CDR1 and CDR2 sequences are LGHDT and YNNKEL (reference sequence). The ends were cut back, 2 bases at V and 7 bases at J, with 5 bases in the middle. The CDR3 extends over 12 amino acids. The CDR3 nucleotides read TGTGCCAGCAGCCAAAAGGACGGGGAGCTGTTTTTT. It codes for CASSQKDGELFF.

The genes are TRBV28 and TRBJ2-7, with 7 bases lining up with TRBD1. Germline lookup yields CDR1 MDHEN and CDR2 SYDVKM. J lost 3 bases, V lost 7 bases, and 9 bases had no gene match. The length of the CDR3 is 14 residues. The CDR3 loop reads CASKAAGGVYEQYF. The CDR3 bases are TGTGCCAGCAAAGCGGCAGGGGGTGTCTACGAGCAGTACTTC.

This clonotype was picked up a small number of times. A much larger clone differs by one base, so this may be a read error. The V call is TRBV27, the J call TRBJ2-2, with D possibly TRBD2 on 6 matching bases. There are 16 residues in the CDR3. The germline CDR1 and CDR2 sequences are MNHEY and SMNVEV (reference sequence). CDR3 nucleotides: TGTGCCAGCAGTAGATCGGGGGTCTTGAACACCGGGGAGCTGCTTTTT. It translates to CASSRSGVLNTGELLF.

This clonotype was seen many times. The J gene is TRBJ1-2, the V gene TRBV20-1; no firm D call. V lost 3 bases, J lost 5 bases, and 7 bases lay in between. The germline V gene has CDR1 DFQATT and CDR2 SNEGSKA (reference sequence). This CDR3 has 11 residues. CDR3 in DNA: TGCAGTGCTAGTCGTGGGTATGGCTACACCTTC. Amino acid sequence: CSASRGYGYTF.

This clonotype has ten or more counts. The chain joins TRBV7-2 to TRBJ1-4; D uncertain. V lost 5 bases and J lost 8, with 9 bases in between. Germline CDR1 is SGHTA and CDR2 is FQGNSA. The CDR3 has 12 amino acids. This CDR3 is CASSTREEKLFF. CDR3 bases: TGTGCCAGCAGCACCCGGGAGGAAAAACTGTTTTTT.